This T cell receptor (beta chain) was sequenced for a study of cytomegalovirus exposure and HLA in healthy donors. Study-level points and caveats: Many donors carried some public TCRs, although rarity characterized most TCR sequences. The investigators catalogued 150 to 200 TCR beta chains as cytomegalovirus-associated. Cytomegalovirus status was reportedly diagnosed by the classifier with high specificity and sensitivity.

This CDR3 is built from 16 residues. V was cut by 8 bases and J by 8 bases, with 27 bases left in between. Germline CDR1 reads MDHEN; CDR2 reads SYDVKM. About this clone itself: No antigen is known for it.

It was the roughly 120-subject validation cohort, separate from the approximately 700-subject first cohort, to which the donors belonged. Assay used: immunoSEQ multiplex PCR; TCRdb lists only in-frame clones, some missing. The sample has fewer than 350,000 clones, over 75% seen once. The material sequenced was PBMCs. This chain links TRBV28 with TRBJ1-1; D is possibly TRBD1 (5 bases). The source is a woman aged 18 to 35 in good health and CMV-seronegative. CDR3 nucleotides: TGTGCCAGCCTCACTCACGTAAGGGGAACAAGAAGAGAAGCTTTCTTT. It encodes CASLTHVRGTRREAFF.